The rows below give T cell receptor beta chains drawn from one sample of a study of graft-versus-host responses after intestinal transplantation. The repertoire was sequenced with immunoSEQ multiplex PCR; TCRdb's copy has only in-frame clones and lacks some. Among roughly 56,000 clones listed, around 90% were seen once. The sample consisted of PBMCs, taken 118 to 130 days after intestinal transplantation. Receptors were obtained from a human patient who received an intestinal transplant, so some T cells may come from the graft donor. The CDR3 runs from the conserved cysteine through the conserved F or W. A D gene is named only where the DNA matches it firmly. Clone size appears in some rows only: once, few, many, or a class for an expanded clone.

TGTGCCAGCAGCTTATTTGGGGAGGACACAGATACGCAGTATTTT CASSLFGEDTDTQYF TRBJ2-3 . TRBV7-9 .
TGTGCCAGCAGTGATTTGGAGGGTGGCGATGAGCAGTTCTTC CASSDLEGGDEQFF TRBJ2-1 . TRBV2 few
TGCAGCGCCTCGGACTATGGCTACACCTTC CSASDYGYTF TRBJ1-2 . TRBV20-1 .
TGTGCCAGCAGCGCGCGGGAGTTGTACAATGAGCAGTTCTTC CASSARELYNEQFF TRBJ2-1 TRBD2 TRBV9 .
TGCAGCGTTGCAGGGATGACGAACGAGCAGTACTTC CSVAGMTNEQYF TRBJ2-7 . TRBV29-1 .
TGTGCCAGCAGGCTACAGGGTCTTTCACCCCTCCACTTT CASRLQGLSPLHF TRBJ1-6 . TRBV2 .
TGTGCCATCAGCGATCCGGGACAGGGGGCGTCTGAGCAGTTCTTC CAISDPGQGASEQFF TRBJ2-1 TRBD1 TRBV10-3 .
TGTGCCAGCAGCGCCGGGACGGGTACAGAGACCCAGTACTTC CASSAGTGTETQYF TRBJ2-5 . TRBV7-3 .
TGTGCCAGCAGTTTGGGGGGCTATAATTCACCCCTCCACTTT CASSLGGYNSPLHF TRBJ1-6 . TRBV28 .
TGTGCCAGCAGTTTTCTGGGGGCGTCGGAGACCCAGTACTTC CASSFLGASETQYF TRBJ2-5 . TRBV27 once
TGTGCCAGCGCAAGTTTGGGTCTAGCGGGAGGGAGCTACGAGCAGTACTTC CASASLGLAGGSYEQYF TRBJ2-7 TRBD2 TRBV28 few
TGTGCCAGCAGCTCTGCCCCTACAGATACGCAGTATTTT CASSSAPTDTQYF TRBJ2-3 . TRBV11-1 .
TGTGCCAGCAGCCCCCAGGGGGCGGCCACAGATACGCAGTATTTT CASSPQGAATDTQYF TRBJ2-3 TRBD1 TRBV28 .
TGTGCCAGCACTATCACCACGGGAGGCAGGGGCTACACCTTC CASTITTGGRGYTF TRBJ1-2 . TRBV28 once
TGTGCCAGCAGTATAGGGGGAGGTTCACCCCTCCACTTT CASSIGGGSPLHF TRBJ1-6 . TRBV27 .
TGTGCCAGCAGCCTCAACACAGGCTACGAGCAGTACTTC CASSLNTGYEQYF TRBJ2-7 . TRBV6-5 .
TGTGCCAGTAGTAGCCGGTTTTATGATGGCTACACCTTC CASSSRFYDGYTF TRBJ1-2 . TRBV19 .
TGCGCCAGCAGCTGGGGGACAGGGGAAAATGAGCAGTTCTTC CASSWGTGENEQFF TRBJ2-1 TRBD1 TRBV5-1 .
TGTGCCAGCAGTTCGGGACAGGGGAGACCCACTGAAGCTTTCTTT CASSSGQGRPTEAFF TRBJ1-1 TRBD1 TRBV2 .
TGTGCCAGTAGTATAGGGACAGGGGGCGAGCAGTACTTC CASSIGTGGEQYF TRBJ2-7 TRBD1 TRBV19 .
TGTGCCAGCAGCTTCCCCGGGACAGCATTTCCAAGGTTGGATACGCAGTATTTT CASSFPGTAFPRLDTQYF TRBJ2-3 . TRBV21-1 .
TGCGCCAGCAGTCCCCTCTACTCCCAACCCCTAAATTCACCCCTCCACTTT CASSPLYSQPLNSPLHF TRBJ1-6 . TRBV23-1 .
TGTGCCAGCAGCGCGCGCGACCCCAGGGCAACTAATGAAAAACTGTTTTTT CASSARDPRATNEKLFF TRBJ1-4 . TRBV7-8 .
TGTGCCAGCAGCTTCTCGCGACAGGGAGCCTACGAGCAGTACTTC CASSFSRQGAYEQYF TRBJ2-7 TRBD1 TRBV11-2 .
TGTGCCAGCGGGGGGCAGACAGCCGATTCCTACAATGAGCAGTTCTTC CASGGQTADSYNEQFF TRBJ2-1 . TRBV27 .
TGTGCCAGCACCCGGAGTTATAATGAAAAACTGTTTTTT CASTRSYNEKLFF TRBJ1-4 . TRBV28 .
TGTGCCAGCAGTGATGGTTGGAATCAGCCCCAGCATTTT CASSDGWNQPQHF TRBJ1-5 . TRBV6-1 .
TGTGCCAGCAGCTTATCCGCGGGACTAGGGCACAATGAGCAGTTCTTC CASSLSAGLGHNEQFF TRBJ2-1 TRBD2 TRBV7-6 .
TGTGCCAGCAGCGGATACAGGGGAACCGAAGCTTTCTTT CASSGYRGTEAFF TRBJ1-1 TRBD1 TRBV9 .
TGTGCCAGCAGCTTGGTCGATGAGCAGTTCTTC CASSLVDEQFF TRBJ2-1 . TRBV5-4 .
TGTGCCAGCATTCGTACCGGGGAGCTGTTTTTT CASIRTGELFF TRBJ2-2 . TRBV2 .
TGTGCCAGCAGTACCGCCGGGACAGGGCATTCACCCCTCCACTTT CASSTAGTGHSPLHF TRBJ1-6 TRBD1 TRBV28 .
TGTGCCAGCAGCCAAGGACGGACCTCTGGAAACACCATATATTTT CASSQGRTSGNTIYF TRBJ1-3 . TRBV7-9 .
TGTGCCAGCAGCGCCTTCGGAGAAGTAGATACGCAGTATTTT CASSAFGEVDTQYF TRBJ2-3 . TRBV9 .
TGTGCCAGCAGCTTAGCAGGGCCGGGCAATCAGCCCCAGCATTTT CASSLAGPGNQPQHF TRBJ1-5 . TRBV7-9 once
TGTGCCAGCAGCCAAGAGACAGGGGGTGTAAAGCAGTACTTC CASSQETGGVKQYF TRBJ2-7 TRBD1 TRBV14 .
TGCGCCAGCCTGGGGGCCCCCACAGATACGCAGTATTTT CASLGAPTDTQYF TRBJ2-3 . TRBV5-1 .
TGTGCCAGCAGTGAAAGCGGCGGTGAGCAGTTCTTC CASSESGGEQFF TRBJ2-1 . TRBV2 .
TGCGCCAGCAGCTTGGCCAGCACTGGAGGTGGAAGTGGCATTCAGTACTTC CASSLASTGGGSGIQYF TRBJ2-4 . TRBV5-1 .
TGTGCCAGCAGTTTACGGGGGGGCAGCGAGCAGTACTTC CASSLRGGSEQYF TRBJ2-7 TRBD2 TRBV27 .
TGTGCCAGCAGCCCCACACCGCCGAGCGGCTTCACAGATACGCAGTATTTT CASSPTPPSGFTDTQYF TRBJ2-3 . TRBV13 .
TGCGCCAGCAGCGCTGGGGAGGGGGCTACCTACGAGCAGTACTTC CASSAGEGATYEQYF TRBJ2-7 . TRBV5-1 .
TGTGCCAGCAGTCAGGGACTAGCGGGGCTCCAAGAGACCCAGTACTTC CASSQGLAGLQETQYF TRBJ2-5 TRBD2 TRBV27 .
TGTGCCAGCAGCTCCGACAGGCACACTGAAGCTTTCTTT CASSSDRHTEAFF TRBJ1-1 . TRBV7-6 .
TGTGCCAGCAGCTCCGCAGGTTACAATGAGCAGTTCTTC CASSSAGYNEQFF TRBJ2-1 . TRBV7-9 .
TGTGCCAGCAGCTTAGCAATTTCGCCAGGTCGGTCGGAAAACATTCAGTACTTC CASSLAISPGRSENIQYF TRBJ2-4 . TRBV7-9 .
TGCGCCAGCAGCCAATCCCCGGGTAACAGCTACGAGCAGTACTTC CASSQSPGNSYEQYF TRBJ2-7 . TRBV4-1 .
TGTGCCAGCACCCCGACTAGCGGGGCCTCCTACGAGCAGTACTTC CASTPTSGASYEQYF TRBJ2-7 TRBD2 TRBV2 .
TGTGCCAGCAGTTCCACTGAAGGTTTAGCGCCGGACACTGAAGCTTTCTTT CASSSTEGLAPDTEAFF TRBJ1-1 . TRBV28 .
TGTGCCAGCAGTTTATCCGGGGGGGTTGGTGAAAAACTGTTTTTT CASSLSGGVGEKLFF TRBJ1-4 . TRBV28 .
TGTGCCAGCAACGCCTACCCGGGGACCGGGGAGCTGTTTTTT CASNAYPGTGELFF TRBJ2-2 . TRBV25-1 .
TGTGCCACCAGCAGCCAGCAGGCTATACTCTACAATGAGCAGTTCTTC CATSSQQAILYNEQFF TRBJ2-1 . TRBV15 .
TGTGCCAGCACTGAACTGGGTTCGGGCTCAGCTTTCTTT CASTELGSGSAFF TRBJ1-1 . TRBV2 .